Following are 5 T cell receptor beta chains from one sample sequenced in a study of CD8 T cells in ankylosing spondylitis. TCRdb re-called the 5' RACE reads with MiXCR, one entry per CDR3 protein. This table has 100,000 to 150,000 distinct CDR3 sequences, about an eighth appearing once. Sequenced sample: blood, either unsorted or a sorted T cell fraction (not recorded which). The receptors shown here come from a female donor with ankylosing spondylitis or in good health (not recorded which).

This clonotype was seen only a few times. This chain links TRBV7-6 with TRBJ2-3; 12 nucleotides align to TRBD2. The CDR3 totals 16 residues. With 3 bases clipped from V and 2 bases from J, the junction kept 3 bases outside the gene matches. Germline CDR1 and CDR2: SGHVS and FNYEAQ. The DNA of the CDR3 is TGTGCCAGCAGCTTCGGGACTAGCGGGTCCACAGATACGCAGTATTTT. The encoded protein is CASSFGTSGSTDTQYF.

The chain combines TRBV12-3 or TRBV12-4 with TRBJ2-1, with unresolved D. CDR3 size: 13 residues. CDR3 nucleotide sequence: TGTGCTTCACGAGCAAGCTCCTACAATGAGCAGTTCTTC. Amino acid sequence: CASRASSYNEQFF.

This clonotype was picked up many times. The chain carries TRBV12-3 or TRBV12-4 and TRBJ2-2, with D possibly being TRBD1 (6 bases). CDR3 length: 15 residues. The ends were cut back, 6 bases at V and 2 bases at J, with 13 bases in the middle. The CDR3 nucleotides are TGTGCCAGCAGACTGACGGACAGTAACACCGGGGAGCTGTTTTTT. Translating it yields CASRLTDSNTGELFF.

This clonotype was seen many times. V is TRBV29-1 and J is TRBJ1-1; D gene unclear. CDR3 length: 11 residues. The germline V gene has CDR1 SQVTM and CDR2 ANQGSEA. The V and J ends lost 7 bases and 6 bases respectively, with 12 bases between them. CDR3: CSGHMGPEAFF. The CDR3 DNA reads as TGCAGCGGCCACATGGGCCCTGAAGCTTTCTTT.

This clonotype occurred many times. The V gene is TRBV4-2, the J gene TRBJ2-2; TRBD2 matches at 7 bases. Germline CDR1 LGHNA, CDR2 YNFKEQ. J was trimmed by 2 bases and V by 2 bases; bases with no gene match: 8. The CDR3 spans 17 residues. The CDR3 loop is CASSQSVVAGNTGELFF. Here the CDR3 DNA reads TGTGCCAGCAGCCAATCGGTGGTAGCGGGTAACACCGGGGAGCTGTTTTTT.